A selection of T cell receptor beta chains follows, all from one sample in a study of OX40 agonist ivuxolimab in advanced cancers. The method was immunoSEQ multiplex PCR; TCRdb's version includes in-frame clones alone and lacks a portion of them. The sample has tens of thousands of clones, 84% seen once. The source material was CD4+ or CD8+ T cells sorted from blood, sampled in a trial of the OX40 agonist ivuxolimab. The receptors stem from an adult with an advanced solid tumor such as melanoma, head and neck, liver or kidney cancer. CDR3s leave out the opening cysteine and the closing phenylalanine or tryptophan.

v_gene	len	j_gene	CDR3aa
TRBV7-9	11	TRBJ1-2	ASSLTGDYGYT
TRBV4-3	13	TRBJ2-3	ASSQDHGFTDTQY
TRBV19	11	TRBJ2-1	ASSNMQGIKQF
TRBV28	12	TRBJ2-7	ASSLPTDRGRWY
TRBV10-3	16	TRBJ2-5	AISESSGGAAVRGTQY
TRBV5-1	12	TRBJ2-1	ASSLDRIGNEQF
TRBV2	12	TRBJ2-6	ASSEPSGANVLT
TRBV30	11	TRBJ1-5	AWSVEGVQPQH
TRBV6-5	12	TRBJ1-1	ASSRDSYNTEAF
TRBV27	13	TRBJ1-2	ASSFWGQGNDGYT
TRBV4-2	14	TRBJ2-5	ASSQERAQGPQTQY
TRBV10-3	12	TRBJ2-3	ANRPGGPTDTQY
TRBV10-3	12	TRBJ2-2	AISESTGTGELF
TRBV19	13	TRBJ1-1	ASSMSGQSNTEAF
TRBV10-3	13	TRBJ2-3	AISLGGVSTDTQY
TRBV7-2	13	TRBJ1-2	ASSLGGSASYGYT
TRBV7-9	13	TRBJ2-7	ASSLDGLAVDEQY